This TCR beta chain was found in a study of regulatory T cells in long-lasting Graves disease. To note about this clonotype: The antigen is not known.

Study-wide results and limits: The study found persistent patients shared more public clonotypes (about 3,000) than new patients (about 990). Favored gene segments in persistent disease were TRBV28, TRBJ1-2 and TRBJ2-5. Not thyroid tissue but only peripheral blood was studied.

Time point noted: newly diagnosed GD, antithyroid drugs for less than 3 months. PBMCs provided the RNA from which the TCR library was made. Per American Thyroid Association guidelines, Graves' disease was diagnosed. CDR1 ENHRY and CDR2 SYGVKD come from the germline V gene. CDR3 length: 15 residues. Trimming removed 2 bases from V and 5 bases from J, with 12 bases in between. CDR3 regions were amplified by Arm-PCR using iRepertoire HTBI primers to build TCR beta libraries. A single record per CDR3 protein comes from TCRdb applying MiXCR to the multiplex PCR reads. Of over 300,000 distinct CDR3 sequences in the sample, about 14% were seen once.

The gene calls are TRBV10-3 and TRBJ2-2, with D possibly being TRBD2 (5 bases). The specimen was peripheral blood mononuclear cells (PBMCs), collected at new diagnosis, from a patient treated with antithyroid drugs. This TCR derives from a female donor with Graves disease. The CDR3: CAISERGPVTGELFF. CDR3 bases: TGTGCCATCAGTGAGCGCGGGCCCGTTACCGGGGAGCTGTTTTTT.